A selection of T cell receptor beta chains follows, all from one sample in a study of technical replicates of blood from a few donors. Only in-frame clones appear in the TCRdb table, and some are missing; sequencing was by immunoSEQ multiplex PCR. The table shows tens of thousands of clones, with about 95% occurring only once. Source material: PBMCs. Source of these receptors: a human donor in good health. Some clones in this sample may be carry-over from other donors' samples. Each CDR3 is given with its conserved first and last residue. The D gene is left open where the match is weak. Clone size is shown for a subset of rows, as once, few, many or a class of expanded clone.

size: -
D: TRBD1
J: TRBJ2-7
V: TRBV2
CDR3: CASSVRTGGLRAYF
DNA: TGTGCCAGCAGTGTTAGGACAGGGGGCTTACGAGCCTACTTC

size: -
D: -
J: TRBJ2-1
V: TRBV20-1
CDR3: CSASGRNEQFF
DNA: TGCAGTGCTAGTGGGAGGAATGAGCAGTTCTTC

size: -
D: TRBD1
J: TRBJ2-7
V: TRBV7-9
CDR3: CASSRPRDRGTSSYEQYF
DNA: TGTGCCAGCAGCCGACCCCGGGACAGGGGCACTAGCTCCTACGAGCAGTACTTC

size: -
D: TRBD2
J: TRBJ2-1
V: TRBV18
CDR3: CASSPGLDRNEQFF
DNA: TGTGCCAGCTCACCGGGACTAGATCGCAATGAGCAGTTCTTC

size: -
D: TRBD2
J: TRBJ2-3
V: TRBV29-1
CDR3: CSVEVLAGVSLTDTQYF
DNA: TGCAGCGTTGAAGTTCTTGCGGGGGTCTCCCTCACAGATACGCAGTATTTT

size: -
D: TRBD1
J: TRBJ2-7
V: TRBV28
CDR3: CASSSSGTGGEKQYF
DNA: TGTGCCAGCAGTTCGTCCGGGACAGGGGGCGAGAAGCAGTACTTC

size: once
D: -
J: TRBJ2-5
V: TRBV21-1
CDR3: CASSKFRSSGEETQYF
DNA: TGTGCCAGCAGCAAATTTAGGTCTAGCGGGGAGGAGACCCAGTACTTC

size: -
D: TRBD2
J: TRBJ2-4
V: TRBV19
CDR3: CASSPGLAGLAKNIQYF
DNA: TGTGCCAGTAGTCCCGGACTAGCCGGTCTAGCCAAAAACATTCAGTACTTC

size: -
D: -
J: TRBJ1-1
V: TRBV5-1
CDR3: CASRLQGMANTEAFF
DNA: TGCGCCAGCAGGTTGCAGGGGATGGCGAACACTGAAGCTTTCTTT

size: -
D: -
J: TRBJ2-5
V: TRBV9
CDR3: CASSVAPSSERGTQYF
DNA: TGTGCCAGCAGCGTAGCCCCTTCTAGTGAGCGTGGGACCCAGTACTTC

size: -
D: TRBD1
J: TRBJ1-2
V: TRBV6-5
CDR3: CASSNSGTGYYGGYTF
DNA: TGTGCCAGCAGTAACTCCGGGACAGGGTATTACGGTGGCTACACCTTC

size: -
D: -
J: TRBJ2-7
V: TRBV6-5
CDR3: CASSYDSQGAYEQYF
DNA: TGTGCCAGCAGTTACGATTCCCAGGGCGCCTACGAGCAGTACTTC

size: -
D: -
J: TRBJ2-3
V: TRBV16
CDR3: CASSQSTADTQYF
DNA: TGTGCCAGCAGCCAATCAACGGCAGATACGCAGTATTTT

size: once
D: -
J: TRBJ1-5
V: TRBV6-1
CDR3: CASSAIGPQHF
DNA: TGTGCCAGCAGTGCTATCGGGCCCCAGCATTTT

size: -
D: TRBD1
J: TRBJ2-2
V: TRBV4-2
CDR3: CASSQATGEAGELFF
DNA: TGTGCCAGCAGCCAGGCTACAGGGGAAGCCGGGGAGCTGTTTTTT

size: -
D: TRBD2
J: TRBJ2-1
V: TRBV4-1
CDR3: CASSHPGVGTSGGAGYNEQFF
DNA: TGCGCCAGCAGCCACCCGGGGGTCGGGACTAGCGGGGGGGCCGGCTACAATGAGCAGTTCTTC

size: once
D: TRBD1
J: TRBJ1-1
V: TRBV5-1
CDR3: CASSSRGANTEAFF
DNA: TGCGCCAGCAGCTCCAGGGGGGCAAACACTGAAGCTTTCTTT

size: -
D: TRBD1
J: TRBJ1-5
V: TRBV19
CDR3: CASSPGLRQGEDQPQHF
DNA: TGTGCCAGTAGTCCGGGTCTGAGACAGGGGGAGGATCAGCCCCAGCATTTT

size: once
D: TRBD2
J: TRBJ2-7
V: TRBV19
CDR3: CASSTEREGRDEQYF
DNA: TGTGCCAGTAGTACAGAGCGGGAGGGCCGGGACGAGCAGTACTTC

size: once
D: -
J: TRBJ1-2
V: TRBV5-6
CDR3: CASRHTRTANYGYTF
DNA: TGTGCCAGCAGACACACCCGGACAGCTAACTATGGCTACACCTTC

size: -
D: TRBD1
J: TRBJ1-5
V: TRBV9
CDR3: CASSVGQGGSNQPQHF
DNA: TGTGCCAGCAGCGTAGGACAGGGTGGTAGCAATCAGCCCCAGCATTTT

size: -
D: TRBD1
J: TRBJ1-6
V: TRBV4-3
CDR3: CASSQDRDSYYNSPLHF
DNA: TGCGCCAGCAGCCAAGATCGGGACAGCTACTATAATTCACCCCTCCACTTT

size: -
D: -
J: TRBJ1-2
V: TRBV5-1
CDR3: CASSLGAISNYGYTF
DNA: TGCGCCAGCAGCTTGGGGGCAATTTCTAACTATGGCTACACCTTC

size: -
D: -
J: TRBJ1-4
V: TRBV20-1
CDR3: CSAPRGEKLFF
DNA: TGCAGTGCCCCGAGAGGTGAAAAACTGTTTTTT

size: -
D: TRBD2
J: TRBJ2-5
V: TRBV10-3
CDR3: CATAVAGDQETQYF
DNA: TGTGCCACAGCGGTAGCGGGGGACCAAGAGACCCAGTACTTC

size: -
D: TRBD1
J: TRBJ1-1
V: TRBV7-3
CDR3: CASRLDRGNTEAFF
DNA: TGTGCCAGCAGACTTGACAGGGGGAACACTGAAGCTTTCTTT

size: -
D: TRBD1
J: TRBJ1-2
V: TRBV5-4
CDR3: CASSLVGGGGYTF
DNA: TGTGCCAGCAGCTTGGTAGGGGGCGGTGGCTACACCTTC

size: -
D: -
J: TRBJ1-1
V: TRBV13
CDR3: CASRPQGFGDEAFF
DNA: TGTGCCAGCAGACCCCAGGGTTTTGGGGATGAAGCTTTCTTT

size: -
D: TRBD1
J: TRBJ2-4
V: TRBV2
CDR3: CASSGQGPGIQYF
DNA: TGTGCCAGCAGCGGACAGGGCCCTGGAATTCAGTACTTC

size: -
D: TRBD2
J: TRBJ2-2
V: TRBV9
CDR3: CASSGSGGVTGELFF
DNA: TGTGCCAGCAGCGGTAGCGGGGGGGTGACCGGGGAGCTGTTTTTT

size: -
D: -
J: TRBJ1-2
V: TRBV19
CDR3: CASSIVGPLGYTF
DNA: TGTGCCAGTAGTATAGTGGGGCCGCTTGGCTACACCTTC

size: -
D: TRBD2
J: TRBJ2-1
V: TRBV7-2
CDR3: CASSVTSGGARFF
DNA: TGTGCCAGCAGCGTGACTAGCGGGGGGGCCCGGTTCTTC

size: -
D: TRBD2
J: TRBJ2-7
V: TRBV2
CDR3: CASIGLAGSYEQYF
DNA: TGTGCCAGCATAGGACTAGCGGGATCATACGAGCAGTACTTC

size: -
D: -
J: TRBJ2-7
V: TRBV6-5
CDR3: CASSYLSGRDEQYF
DNA: TGTGCCAGCAGTTACTTGTCTGGTCGGGACGAGCAGTACTTC

size: -
D: -
J: TRBJ1-3
V: TRBV19
CDR3: CASSYRTEGNTIYF
DNA: TGTGCCAGTAGCTACCGGACAGAGGGAAACACCATATATTTT

size: -
D: -
J: TRBJ2-3
V: TRBV7-2
CDR3: CASRAAGTDTQYF
DNA: TGTGCCAGCAGAGCCGCTGGCACAGATACGCAGTATTTT

size: -
D: TRBD1
J: TRBJ2-7
V: TRBV6-5
CDR3: CASQGAGGRSYEQYF
DNA: TGTGCCAGTCAGGGGGCAGGGGGAAGGTCCTACGAGCAGTACTTC

size: once
D: -
J: TRBJ1-3
V: TRBV4-3
CDR3: CASSQDVRVSGNTIYF
DNA: TGCGCCAGCAGCCAAGATGTGCGAGTCTCTGGAAACACCATATATTTT

size: -
D: TRBD2
J: TRBJ2-5
V: TRBV9
CDR3: CASSLLGEGETQYF
DNA: TGTGCCAGCAGCCTTTTAGGGGAGGGGGAGACCCAGTACTTC

size: -
D: -
J: TRBJ1-2
V: TRBV7-2
CDR3: CASSLGGASYGYTF
DNA: TGTGCCAGCAGCTTAGGGGGCGCAAGCTATGGCTACACCTTC

size: -
D: -
J: TRBJ2-1
V: TRBV30
CDR3: CAWSVGLSYNEQFF
DNA: TGTGCCTGGAGTGTGGGCCTCTCCTACAATGAGCAGTTCTTC

size: -
D: TRBD2
J: TRBJ2-7
V: TRBV4-3
CDR3: CASSQDPLAGGGEQYF
DNA: TGCGCCAGCAGCCAAGATCCCCTAGCGGGAGGAGGCGAGCAGTACTTC

size: -
D: -
J: TRBJ1-6
V: TRBV7-9
CDR3: CASSTSEGNHSPLHF
DNA: TGTGCCAGCAGCACCTCGGAGGGGAATCATTCACCCCTCCACTTT

size: -
D: -
J: TRBJ1-5
V: TRBV6-6
CDR3: CASIRGGGNQPQHF
DNA: TGTGCCAGCATAAGGGGGGGCGGCAATCAGCCCCAGCATTTT

size: -
D: TRBD2
J: TRBJ2-1
V: TRBV7-9
CDR3: CASSRMSGGSSYNEQFF
DNA: TGTGCCAGCAGCCGCATGAGCGGGGGGAGCTCCTACAATGAGCAGTTCTTC

size: -
D: -
J: TRBJ1-2
V: TRBV2
CDR3: CASTQGWVGYTF
DNA: TGTGCCAGTACTCAGGGGTGGGTTGGCTACACCTTC